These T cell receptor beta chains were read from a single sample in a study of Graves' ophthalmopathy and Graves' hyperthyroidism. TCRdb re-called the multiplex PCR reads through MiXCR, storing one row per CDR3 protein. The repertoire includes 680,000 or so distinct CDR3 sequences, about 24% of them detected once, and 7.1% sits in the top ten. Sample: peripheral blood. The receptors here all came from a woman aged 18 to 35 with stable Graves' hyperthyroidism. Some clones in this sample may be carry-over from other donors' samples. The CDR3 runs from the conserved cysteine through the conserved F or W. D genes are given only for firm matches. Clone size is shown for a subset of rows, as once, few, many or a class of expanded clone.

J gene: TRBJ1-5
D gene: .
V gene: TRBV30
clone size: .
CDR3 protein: CAWSAKTGRPQHF
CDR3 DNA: TGTGCCTGGAGTGCCAAAACAGGGAGGCCCCAGCATTTT

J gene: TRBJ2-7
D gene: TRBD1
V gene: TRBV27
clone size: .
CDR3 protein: CASRIGTGQIYEQYF
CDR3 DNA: TGTGCCAGCAGAATAGGGACAGGCCAGATCTACGAGCAGTACTTC

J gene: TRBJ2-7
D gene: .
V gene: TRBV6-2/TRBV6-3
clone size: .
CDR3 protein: CASGDVQYLYEQDF
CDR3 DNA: TGTGCCAGCGGCGACGTACAGTACCTCTACGAGCAGGACTTC

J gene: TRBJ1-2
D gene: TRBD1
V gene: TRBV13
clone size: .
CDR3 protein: CASSLGGGRGQNGYTF
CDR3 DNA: TGTGCCAGCAGCTTAGGCGGCGGCAGGGGGCAGAATGGCTACACCTTC

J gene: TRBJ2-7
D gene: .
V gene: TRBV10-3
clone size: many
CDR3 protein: CAISGGVTSYEQYF
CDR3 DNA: TGTGCCATCAGTGGCGGAGTGACCTCCTACGAGCAGTACTTC

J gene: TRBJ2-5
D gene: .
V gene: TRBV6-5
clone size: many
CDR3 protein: CASSSTREVETQYF
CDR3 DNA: TGTGCCAGCAGTTCCACAAGGGAGGTTGAGACCCAGTACTTC

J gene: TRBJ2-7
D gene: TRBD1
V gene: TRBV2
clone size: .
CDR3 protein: CASTGQGATQYF
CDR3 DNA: TGTGCCAGCACGGGCCAGGGGGCGACGCAGTACTTC

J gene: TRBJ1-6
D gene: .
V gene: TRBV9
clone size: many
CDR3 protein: CASSRDGYNSPLHF
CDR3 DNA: TGTGCCAGCAGTCGGGACGGATATAATTCACCCCTCCACTTT

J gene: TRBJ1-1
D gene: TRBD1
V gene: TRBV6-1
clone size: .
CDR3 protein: CASRAGRADRGRTEAFF
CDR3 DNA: TGTGCCAGCAGGGCTGGTCGAGCGGACAGGGGGCGGACTGAAGCTTTCTTT

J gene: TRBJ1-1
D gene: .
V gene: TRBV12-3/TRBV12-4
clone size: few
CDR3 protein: CASSFWGRIITEAFF
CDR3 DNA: TGTGCCAGCAGTTTTTGGGGACGGATCATAACTGAAGCTTTCTTT

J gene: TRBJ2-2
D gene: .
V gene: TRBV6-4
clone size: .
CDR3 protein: CASTGIAGELFF
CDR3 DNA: TGTGCCAGCACAGGAATTGCCGGGGAGCTGTTTTTT

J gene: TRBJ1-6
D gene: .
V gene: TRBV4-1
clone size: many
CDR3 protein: CASSQAIPGNNSPLHF
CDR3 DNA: TGCGCCAGCAGCCAAGCAATTCCGGGGAATAATTCACCCCTCCACTTT

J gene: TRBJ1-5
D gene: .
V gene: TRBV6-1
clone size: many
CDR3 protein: CASSELDSNQPQHF
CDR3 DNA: TGTGCCAGCAGTGAACTGGACAGCAATCAGCCCCAGCATTTT

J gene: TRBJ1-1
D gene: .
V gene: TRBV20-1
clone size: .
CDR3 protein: CSAGSGTEAFF
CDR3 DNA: TGCAGTGCTGGCTCTGGGACTGAAGCTTTCTTT

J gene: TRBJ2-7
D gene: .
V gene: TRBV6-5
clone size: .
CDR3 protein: CASSYSGRRATQQYF
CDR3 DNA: TGTGCCAGCAGTTACTCAGGGCGCCGAGCTACGCAGCAGTACTTC

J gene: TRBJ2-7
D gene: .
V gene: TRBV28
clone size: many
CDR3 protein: CASRPRGDFPYEQYF
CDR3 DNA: TGTGCCAGCAGACCCAGGGGCGATTTTCCCTACGAGCAGTACTTC

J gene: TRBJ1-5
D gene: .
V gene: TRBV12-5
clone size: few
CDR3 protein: CASGLQGNQPQHF
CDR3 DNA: TGTGCTAGTGGTTTACAGGGCAATCAGCCCCAGCATTTT

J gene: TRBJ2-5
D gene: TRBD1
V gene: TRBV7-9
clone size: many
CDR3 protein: CASSLRTGGETQYF
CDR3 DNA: TGTGCCAGCAGCCTGCGGACAGGGGGGGAGACCCAGTACTTC

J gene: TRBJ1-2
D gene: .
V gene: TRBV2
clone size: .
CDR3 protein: CVSTGDNYGYTF
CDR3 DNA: TGTGTCAGCACGGGTGATAACTATGGCTACACCTTC

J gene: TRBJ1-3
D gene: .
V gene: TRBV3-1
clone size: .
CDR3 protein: CASSRPTVGTPGTIYF
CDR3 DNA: TGTGCCAGCAGCCGCCCGACAGTGGGGACTCCCGGCACCATATATTTT

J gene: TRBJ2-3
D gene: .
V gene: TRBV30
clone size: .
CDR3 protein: CAWSVGVRGGTRDTQYF
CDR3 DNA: TGTGCCTGGAGCGTCGGAGTTAGGGGCGGTACGCGGGATACGCAGTATTTT

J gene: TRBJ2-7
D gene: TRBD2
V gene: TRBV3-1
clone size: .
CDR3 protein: CASSQEGTSSYEQYF
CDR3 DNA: TGTGCCAGCAGCCAAGAGGGGACTAGCTCCTACGAGCAGTACTTC

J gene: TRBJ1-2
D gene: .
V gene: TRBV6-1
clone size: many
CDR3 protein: CASRRTQANYGYTF
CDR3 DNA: TGTGCCAGCAGGCGTACACAGGCAAACTATGGCTACACCTTC

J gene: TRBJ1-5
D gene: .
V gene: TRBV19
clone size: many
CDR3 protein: CASSTGTNQPQHF
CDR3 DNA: TGTGCCAGTAGTACAGGGACTAATCAGCCCCAGCATTTT

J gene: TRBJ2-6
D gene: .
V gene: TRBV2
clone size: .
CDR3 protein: CASEALSSGANVLTF
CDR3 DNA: TGTGCCAGCGAAGCATTGAGCTCTGGGGCCAACGTCCTGACTTTC

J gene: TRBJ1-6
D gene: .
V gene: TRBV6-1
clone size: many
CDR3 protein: CASVPRTTVDSPLHF
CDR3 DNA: TGTGCCAGCGTACCAAGGACTACAGTCGATTCACCCCTCCACTTT

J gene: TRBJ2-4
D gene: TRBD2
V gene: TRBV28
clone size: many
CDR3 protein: CASSGSIAGAKNIQYF
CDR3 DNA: TGTGCCAGCAGTGGATCTATAGCGGGTGCCAAAAACATTCAGTACTTC

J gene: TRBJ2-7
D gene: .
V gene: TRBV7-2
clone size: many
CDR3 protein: CASSLGRGASYEQYF
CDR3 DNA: TGTGCCAGCAGCCTTGGGAGGGGGGCGTCCTACGAGCAGTACTTC

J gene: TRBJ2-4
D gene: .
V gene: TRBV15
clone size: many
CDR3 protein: CATSQQVLGINIQYF
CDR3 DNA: TGTGCCACCAGCCAACAGGTCTTGGGGATCAACATTCAGTACTTC

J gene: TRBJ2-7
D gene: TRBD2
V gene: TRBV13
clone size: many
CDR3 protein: CASSSLGTSGRAVYEQYF
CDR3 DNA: TGTGCCAGCAGCTCATTAGGGACTAGCGGGAGGGCGGTCTACGAGCAGTACTTC

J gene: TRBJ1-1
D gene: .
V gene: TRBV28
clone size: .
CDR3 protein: CASNQVRYTEAFF
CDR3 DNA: TGTGCCAGCAACCAGGTGCGGTATACTGAAGCTTTCTTT

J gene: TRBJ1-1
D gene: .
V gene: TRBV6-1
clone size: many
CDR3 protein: CASSGAAPNTEAFF
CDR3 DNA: TGTGCCAGCAGTGGTGCAGCGCCGAACACTGAAGCTTTCTTT

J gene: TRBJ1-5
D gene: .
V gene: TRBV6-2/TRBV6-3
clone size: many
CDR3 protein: CASSSPKTNTGMGNQPQHF
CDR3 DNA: TGTGCCAGCAGTTCCCCGAAGACTAACACAGGGATGGGCAATCAGCCCCAGCATTTT

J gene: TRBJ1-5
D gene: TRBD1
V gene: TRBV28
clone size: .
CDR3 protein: CASSLWAGGGHQPQHF
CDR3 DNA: TGTGCCAGCAGTTTATGGGCAGGGGGAGGGCATCAGCCCCAGCATTTT

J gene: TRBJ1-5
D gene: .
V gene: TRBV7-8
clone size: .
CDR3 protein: CASSPMTGDSNQPQHF
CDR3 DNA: TGTGCCAGCAGCCCTATGACCGGAGATAGCAATCAGCCCCAGCATTTT

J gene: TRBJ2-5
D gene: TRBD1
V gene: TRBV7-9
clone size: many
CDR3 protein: CASSLWTGGRETQYF
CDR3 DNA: TGTGCCAGCAGCCTCTGGACAGGGGGCCGAGAGACCCAGTACTTC

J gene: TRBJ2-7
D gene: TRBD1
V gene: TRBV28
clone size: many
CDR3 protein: CASRSSPGQGDYEQYF
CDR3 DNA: TGTGCCAGCAGGAGCTCTCCGGGACAGGGTGACTACGAGCAGTACTTC

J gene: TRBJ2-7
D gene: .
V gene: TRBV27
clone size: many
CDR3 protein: CASSSGTTLYEQYF
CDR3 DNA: TGTGCCAGCAGCTCCGGGACGACCCTGTACGAGCAGTACTTC

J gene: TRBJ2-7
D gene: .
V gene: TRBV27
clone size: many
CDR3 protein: CASSLSPETEQYF
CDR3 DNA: TGTGCCAGCAGTTTATCCCCAGAGACCGAGCAGTACTTC

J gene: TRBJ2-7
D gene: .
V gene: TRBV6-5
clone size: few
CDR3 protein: CASSYGQGDGYEQYF
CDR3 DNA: TGTGCCAGCAGTTACGGGCAGGGTGACGGCTACGAGCAGTACTTC

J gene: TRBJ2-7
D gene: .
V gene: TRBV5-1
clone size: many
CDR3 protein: CASSLTRSDEQYF
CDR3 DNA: TGCGCCAGCAGCTTGACAAGGTCGGACGAGCAGTACTTC

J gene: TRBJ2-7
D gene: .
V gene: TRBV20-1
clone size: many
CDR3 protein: CSAESTPGYEQYF
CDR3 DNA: TGCAGTGCTGAGTCCACCCCAGGGTACGAGCAGTACTTC

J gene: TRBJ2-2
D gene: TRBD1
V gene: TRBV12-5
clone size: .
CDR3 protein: CASGIRTGGDGELCF
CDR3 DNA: TGTGCTAGTGGTATTCGGACAGGGGGGGACGGGGAGCTGTGTTTT

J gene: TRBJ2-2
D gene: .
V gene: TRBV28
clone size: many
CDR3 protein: CASSLPGTLNTGELFF
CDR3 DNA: TGTGCCAGCAGTCTCCCCGGGACACTGAACACCGGGGAGCTGTTTTTT

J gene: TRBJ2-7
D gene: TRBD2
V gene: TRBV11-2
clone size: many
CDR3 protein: CASSLGLVRGGHSTNEQYF
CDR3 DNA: TGTGCCAGCAGCTTAGGCCTGGTTCGCGGGGGGCACTCTACGAACGAGCAGTACTTC

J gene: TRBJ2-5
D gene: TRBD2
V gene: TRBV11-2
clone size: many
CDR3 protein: CASSPKRDLQETQYF
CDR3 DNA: TGTGCCAGCAGCCCCAAGCGGGATTTACAAGAGACCCAGTACTTC

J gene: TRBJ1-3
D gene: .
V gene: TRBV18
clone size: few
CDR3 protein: CASSSVPGTSGNTIYF
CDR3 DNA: TGTGCCAGCTCATCAGTCCCCGGGACCTCTGGAAACACCATATATTTT

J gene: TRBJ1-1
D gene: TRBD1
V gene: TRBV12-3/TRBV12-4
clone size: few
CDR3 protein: CASRRDRGEAFF
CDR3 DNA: TGTGCCAGCAGACGGGACAGGGGGGAAGCTTTCTTT

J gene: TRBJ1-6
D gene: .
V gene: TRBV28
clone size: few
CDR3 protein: CASSPTDIPNSPLHF
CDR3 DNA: TGTGCCAGCAGTCCAACTGACATCCCGAATTCACCCCTCCACTTT

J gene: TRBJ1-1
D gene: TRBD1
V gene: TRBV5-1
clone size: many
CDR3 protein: CASSGGQIVSSATEAFF
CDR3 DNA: TGCGCCAGCAGCGGGGGACAGATCGTCTCATCGGCCACTGAAGCTTTCTTT

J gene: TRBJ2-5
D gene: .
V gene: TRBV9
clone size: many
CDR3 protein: CASSHQQGTGTRTQYF
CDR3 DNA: TGTGCCAGCAGCCACCAACAGGGGACTGGGACACGGACCCAGTACTTC

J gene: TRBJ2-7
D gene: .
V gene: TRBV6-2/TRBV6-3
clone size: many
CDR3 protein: CASLGTDSYEQYF
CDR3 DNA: TGTGCCAGCCTCGGGACGGACTCCTACGAGCAGTACTTC

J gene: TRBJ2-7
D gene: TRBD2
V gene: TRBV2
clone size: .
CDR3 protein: CASRDIAGVRSYEQYF
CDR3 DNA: TGTGCCAGCAGAGATATAGCGGGGGTGCGCTCCTACGAGCAGTACTTC

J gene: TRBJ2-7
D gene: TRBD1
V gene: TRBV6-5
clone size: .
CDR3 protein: CASSYASDRGYEQYF
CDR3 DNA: TGTGCCAGCAGTTACGCCTCGGACAGGGGGTACGAGCAGTACTTC